These 22 T cell receptor beta chains were sequenced from one sample in a study of blood T cells in healthy people across ages. Sample-barcoded 5' priming and a J-beta primer mix drove a second PCR of roughly 7 to 11 cycles. In TCRdb, the 5' RACE reads were re-called with MiXCR into one record per CDR3 protein. In the table there are some 1,800,000 distinct CDR3 sequences, roughly 43% of which are singletons. The sample consisted of blood. The receptors here all came from a human donor in good health.

This chain joins TRBV6-2 or TRBV6-3 and TRBJ2-3; the D call may be TRBD1 or TRBD2 (5 bases each). The CDR3 totals 15 residues. The V and J ends lost 2 bases and 6 bases respectively, with 15 bases between them. CDR1 is MNHEY and CDR2 is SVGEGT in the germline V gene. This chain's CDR3 is CASSYIIEGPDTQYF. DNA for the CDR3: TGTGCCAGCAGTTACATCATCGAGGGGCCGGATACGCAGTATTTT.

For the CDR3, the DNA is TGCGCCAGCAGCTTGGGAGTCGATGGGGAGACCCAGTACTTC. Translated: CASSLGVDGETQYF. The gene calls are TRBV5-1 and TRBJ2-5; D is uncertain. Trimming removed 0 bases from V and 5 bases from J, with 11 bases in between. Germline values: CDR1 SGHRS, CDR2 YFSETQ. CDR3 length: 14 residues. The entire variable domain, with the rest obtained from reference TRBV5-1 and TRBJ2-5, is as follows: KAGVTQTPRYLIKTRGQQVTLSCSPISGHRSVSWYQQTPGQGLQFLFEYFSETQRNKGNFPGRFSGRQFSNSRSEMNVSTLELGDSALYLCASSLGVDGETQYFGPGTRLLVL.

This clonotype appeared a few times. CDR3 region: CASSLAHNEQYF. The CDR3 bases are TGTGCCAGCAGTTTAGCGCATAACGAGCAGTACTTC. The chain recombines TRBV12-3 or TRBV12-4 with TRBJ2-7; D gene unclear. The CDR3 is 12 amino acids. Trimming pared 0 bases from V and 5 bases from J, leaving 5 bases between.

This clonotype was counted a few times. The V gene is TRBV2, the J gene TRBJ1-1, with D possibly matching TRBD1 (5 bases). This CDR3 spans 13 amino acids. The germline V gene has CDR1 SNHLY and CDR2 FYNNEI. V lost 9 bases and J 5 bases, leaving 16 bases between the germline ends. The CDR3 region has the DNA TGTGCCAGTCTTCGTCTTGGGGGAACTGAAGCTTTCTTT. Its translation is CASLRLGGTEAFF. The full variable domain, rest sourced from reference TRBV2 and TRBJ1-1, is EPEVTQTPSHQVTQMGQEVILRCVPISNHLYFYWYRQILGQKVEFLVSFYNNEISEKSEIFDDQFSVERPDGSNFTLKIRSTKLEDSAMYFCASLRLGGTEAFFGQGTRLTVV.

This chain uses TRBV20-1 with TRBJ2-5; D uncertain. This CDR3 spans 14 amino acids. V gave up 5 bases and J gave up 2 bases, with 15 bases separating them. CDR1 and CDR2 (germline): DFQATT, SNEGSKA (reference sequence). The CDR3 DNA sequence: TGCAGTGCTCCAAAGATGACGTATCAAGAGACCCAGTACTTC. Amino acids: CSAPKMTYQETQYF.

The CDR3 nucleotides read TGTGCCATCAGTGAAGGTCGAGTCGCATTAAATTCACCCCTCCACTTT. It yields the protein CAISEGRVALNSPLHF. J is TRBJ1-6 and V is TRBV10-3; D is uncertain. From germline, CDR1 is ENHRY and CDR2 SYGVKD. This CDR3 region has 16 residues. The V gene lost 3 bases and the J gene lost 7 bases, with 16 bases spanning the gap.

This sequence joins TRBV29-1 and TRBJ1-2, with 8 positions matching TRBD1. J was trimmed by 8 bases and V by 6 bases; bases with no gene match: 8. The CDR3 is made up of 12 amino acids. The germline CDR1 and CDR2 sequences are SQVTM and ANQGSEA. CDR3 residues: CSVSGGFRGYTF. For the CDR3, the DNA is TGCAGCGTATCAGGGGGCTTTAGGGGCTACACCTTC.

This clonotype was found a few times. V usage is TRBV6-6 and J usage is TRBJ2-7; possibly TRBD2 for D (5 bases). The CDR3 runs 14 residues. CDR1 and CDR2 (germline): MNHNY, SVGAGI (reference sequence). Trimming left V 8 bases short and J 0 bases short, with 14 bases between. This CDR3 is CASHLGTSSYEQYF. The CDR3 DNA is TGTGCCAGCCATCTGGGTACTAGCTCCTACGAGCAGTACTTC.

This clonotype was seen a few times. The genes are TRBV4-1 and TRBJ1-5; tentatively, D is TRBD1 (5 bases). V dropped 0 bases and J dropped 2 bases, with 14 bases sitting between them. The CDR3 has 17 residues. In germline, CDR1 is MGHRA, CDR2 YSYEKL. The CDR3 protein is CASSQDEDGGRNQPQHF. CDR3 in DNA: TGCGCCAGCAGCCAAGATGAAGATGGGGGACGCAATCAGCCCCAGCATTTT.

This clonotype was found many times. The CDR3 DNA reads TGCAGCGTTGTGACGTCAGGAGGACGTGAGACCCAGTACTTC. Protein sequence: CSVVTSGGRETQYF. The rearrangement joins TRBV29-1 to TRBJ2-5; D is perhaps TRBD2 (5 bases). Germline CDR1 reads SQVTM; CDR2 reads ANQGSEA. The CDR3 spans 14 residues. V lost 4 bases and J 5 bases, leaving 17 bases between the germline ends. Full variable domain (missing parts from reference TRBV29-1 and TRBJ2-5): SAVISQKPSRDICQRGTSLTIQCQVDSQVTMMFWYRQQPGQSLTLIATANQGSEATYESGFVIDKFPISRPNLTFSTLTVSNMSPEDSSIYLCSVVTSGGRETQYFGPGTRLLVL.

This clonotype was detected only a few times. The rearrangement uses TRBV28 and TRBJ2-1; no reliable D call. V was shortened by 7 bases and J by 8 bases, with 18 bases between the two germline ends. The CDR3 length is 14 residues. Looked up from germline, CDR1 is MDHEN and CDR2 is SYDVKM. CDR3 amino acids: CASKRTLTRDEQFF. The CDR3 DNA sequence: TGTGCCAGCAAACGGACGCTAACCCGCGATGAGCAGTTCTTC.

This clonotype has just one count. This chain joins TRBV12-3 or TRBV12-4 and TRBJ1-5; 7 bases line up with TRBD1. This CDR3 comprises 15 residues. V gave up 5 bases and J gave up 3 bases; unmatched junction bases: 7. In DNA form, the CDR3 reads TGTGCCAGCAGTCCCCAGACAGGGCCCAATCAGCCCCAGCATTTT. Encoded protein: CASSPQTGPNQPQHF.

V and J are TRBV5-8 and TRBJ2-7, with D hard to call. This CDR3 spans 16 amino acids. Germline-derived CDR1 and CDR2 are SGHTS and YDEGEE. V gave up 1 base and J gave up 0 bases, with 14 bases separating them. The CDR3 region has the DNA TGTGCCAGCAGCTTGCAGTTCCGGCCCAGCTCCTACGAGCAGTACTTC. Residues: CASSLQFRPSSYEQYF. The full variable domain, completed using reference TRBV5-8 and TRBJ2-7, is EAGVTQSPTHLIKTRGQQATLRCSPISGHTSVYWYQQALGLGLQFLLWYDEGEERNRGNFPPRFSGRQFPNYSSELNVNALELEDSALYLCASSLQFRPSSYEQYFGPGTRLTVT.

The table lists this clonotype with a few counts. This chain joins TRBV10-3 and TRBJ2-2, with D perhaps TRBD1 (5 bases). CDR3 length: 17 residues. V was shortened by 1 base and J by 0 bases, with 12 bases between the two germline ends. Germline CDR1 ENHRY, CDR2 SYGVKD. In nucleotides, the CDR3 is TGTGCCATCAGTGAGTTTTCAGGGCCTACGAACACCGGGGAGCTGTTTTTT. Protein: CAISEFSGPTNTGELFF.

This clonotype was observed many times. V and J are TRBV18 and TRBJ1-5; D is unclear. Germline V lookup: CDR1 KGHSH, CDR2 LQKENI. CDR3 length equals 12 residues. V lost 8 bases to trimming and J lost 0 bases, with 5 bases between them. CDR3 nucleotides: TGTGCCAGCAGCCCTAGCAATCAGCCCCAGCATTTT. Translated, it gives CASSPSNQPQHF.

The chain carries TRBV28 and TRBJ2-2; 7 bases align to TRBD2. The CDR3 sequence is 16 residues long. Germline V gives CDR1 MDHEN, CDR2 SYDVKM. V lost 3 bases and J lost 4; bases outside the gene matches: 8. The CDR3 sequence is CASSFSRLAGTGELFF. The CDR3 DNA reads as TGTGCCAGCAGTTTTTCTAGACTAGCCGGCACCGGGGAGCTGTTTTTT.

This clonotype turned up a few times. This rearrangement joins TRBV4-3 to TRBJ1-4, with TRBD1 matching 7 bases. Germline-derived CDR1 and CDR2 are LGHNA and YSLEER. The ends lost 4 bases at V and 7 bases at J; junction bases unmatched: 9. The CDR3 is made up of 15 amino acids. This CDR3 is CASSRLTGLGEKLFF. The CDR3 region has the DNA TGCGCCAGCAGCCGCCTGACAGGGCTCGGTGAAAAACTGTTTTTT.

This clonotype has only a few counts. At one end, the junction sequence differs from germline, possibly due to a read error. The CDR3 DNA reads as TGCGCCAGTAGCCAAGAAGGGGGCCAGAGGGACATTCAGTACTTC. Protein sequence: CASSQEGGQRDIQYF. The rearrangement joins TRBV4-3 to TRBJ2-7, with 7 bases aligning to TRBD1. With the DNA end fitting TRBJ2-4 better, the J assignment may be wrong. Germline-derived CDR1 and CDR2 are LGHNA and YSLEER. The CDR3 consists of 15 residues.

This clonotype was observed a few times. This rearrangement joins TRBV20-1 to TRBJ1-4, with 7 bases lining up with TRBD1. Germline V gives CDR1 DFQATT, CDR2 SNEGSKA (reference sequence). V lost 5 bases, J lost 5 bases, and 5 bases stayed unmatched. This CDR3 region has 13 residues. CDR3 amino acids: CSAPRGENEKLFF. The CDR3 bases are TGCAGTGCTCCCAGGGGGGAAAATGAAAAACTGTTTTTT.

The genes are TRBV4-2 and TRBJ2-5; 7 nucleotides align to TRBD2. Losses at the gene ends were 4 bases for V and 5 bases for J; bases not matched to a gene: 7. Germline values: CDR1 LGHNA, CDR2 YNFKEQ. There are 14 residues in the CDR3. The CDR3 nucleotides read TGTGCCAGCAGCCCTGGACTAGGGGCGGAGACCCAGTACTTC. This codes for CASSPGLGAETQYF.

This clonotype was seen repeatedly, ten times or more. J is TRBJ2-1 and V is TRBV7-9; D is ambiguous. Trimming took 1 base from V and 6 from J, leaving 4 bases between them. The CDR3 loop spans 12 amino acids. The germline gives CDR1 SEHNR, CDR2 FQNEAQ (reference sequence). The CDR3 DNA is TGTGCCAGCAGCTTAGGGTCCAATGAGCAGTTCTTC. As protein: CASSLGSNEQFF.

This clonotype was seen a handful of times. The chain is built from TRBV5-1 and TRBJ2-3, with TRBD1 matching over 9 bases. The CDR3 is made up of 14 amino acids. J gave up 13 bases and V 4 bases, and 13 bases lay outside the gene matches. Germline CDR1 reads SGHRS; CDR2 reads YFSETQ. The CDR3 region is CASSPLNAGTGKYF. The CDR3 coding sequence is TGCGCCAGCAGCCCCTTAAATGCCGGGACAGGGAAGTATTTT.